The 8 T cell receptor beta chains given below trace back to one sample, sequenced in a study of CD8 T cells in ankylosing spondylitis. Study-level results: A TCR beta motif made of several highly homologous variants seemed typical of ankylosing spondylitis blood.

TCRdb analysed the 5' RACE reads with MiXCR anew, one entry per CDR3 protein. This table has a few hundred thousand distinct CDR3 sequences, around 8% appearing once. These receptors' antigens are unknown. Sequencing input: blood, either unsorted or a sorted T cell fraction (not recorded which). These receptors all come from a male donor with ankylosing spondylitis.

This clonotype was seen many times. V and J are TRBV29-1 and TRBJ2-3; TRBD1 aligns across 8 bases. Germline CDR1 is SQVTM and CDR2 is ANQGSEA. The CDR3 has 15 residues. The CDR3 region is CIRAGAGGITDTQYF. The CDR3 DNA reads as TGCATCCGAGCCGGTGCAGGGGGCATCACAGATACGCAGTATTTT.

This clonotype turned up a few times. The chain has TRBV20-1 and TRBJ2-2; D may be TRBD1 (5 bases). The germline V gene encodes CDR1 DFQATT and CDR2 SNEGSKA (reference sequence). V was trimmed by 5 bases and J by 0 bases, leaving 10 bases between them. This CDR3 is 14 amino acids long. CDR3 sequence: CSARQLANTGELFF. In nucleotides, the CDR3 is TGCAGTGCTCGACAGCTAGCGAACACCGGGGAGCTGTTTTTT.

This clonotype was detected only a few times. J is TRBJ2-1 and V is TRBV5-1; either TRBD1 or TRBD2 may fit D (5 bases each). This CDR3 contains 15 residues. From germline, CDR1 is SGHRS and CDR2 YFSETQ. V was pared by 3 bases and J by 6 bases, with 16 bases between. CDR3 bases: TGCGCCAGCAGCTACCGGGACCCGGCTCTCAATGAGCAGTTCTTC. Its protein is CASSYRDPALNEQFF.

This clonotype was found a few times. In DNA, the CDR3 is TGTGCCAGCAGCTTAGTACTAGCGGGAGCGGGGAACATTCAGTACTTC. This sequence encodes CASSLVLAGAGNIQYF. V gene TRBV7-9 combines with J gene TRBJ2-4; 11 nucleotides match TRBD2. Unmatched junction bases numbered 6, after V lost 1 base and J lost 7 bases. Germline V CDR1 and CDR2: SEHNR, FQNEAQ (reference sequence). This CDR3 spans 16 amino acids.

This clonotype was counted between two and nine times. This rearrangement joins TRBV2 to TRBJ1-5; D unresolved. The CDR3 has 14 residues. V lost 1 base, J lost 3 bases, and 7 bases lay in between. Germline V CDR1 and CDR2: SNHLY, FYNNEI. The CDR3 is CASSEVGHNQPQHF. DNA for the CDR3: TGTGCCAGCAGTGAAGTGGGCCACAATCAGCCCCAGCATTTT.

This clonotype was found a few times. The chain carries TRBV7-7 and TRBJ2-3; D gene ambiguous. V was trimmed by 5 bases and J by 2 bases, leaving 11 bases between them. The CDR3 is 14 amino acids. Per the germline V gene, CDR1 is SSHAT and CDR2 is FNYEAQ (reference sequence). CDR3 DNA: TGTGCCAGCAGCCCCGACCCCTACACAGATACGCAGTATTTT. Its protein is CASSPDPYTDTQYF.

This clonotype was seen more than once but under ten times. This chain connects TRBV19 to TRBJ2-2; D perhaps matches TRBD1 (5 bases). V shed 7 bases and J shed 6 bases, with 12 bases lying between them. Looked up from germline, CDR1 is LNHDA and CDR2 is SQIVND (reference sequence). The CDR3 has 13 residues. Written as DNA, the CDR3 is TGTGCCAGTAACCAGGGTTCCCCCGGGGAGCTGTTTTTT. This codes for CASNQGSPGELFF.

This clonotype has only a few counts. This chain connects TRBV2 to TRBJ2-1; perhaps TRBD2 as D (5 bases). The CDR3 extends over 16 amino acids. The V and J ends lost 6 bases and 2 bases respectively, with 17 bases between them. CDR1 SNHLY and CDR2 FYNNEI come from the germline V gene. The CDR3 nucleotides are TGTGCCAGCAGGACTCTCGAGGGAGTCACCTACAATGAGCAGTTCTTC. Translation gives CASRTLEGVTYNEQFF.